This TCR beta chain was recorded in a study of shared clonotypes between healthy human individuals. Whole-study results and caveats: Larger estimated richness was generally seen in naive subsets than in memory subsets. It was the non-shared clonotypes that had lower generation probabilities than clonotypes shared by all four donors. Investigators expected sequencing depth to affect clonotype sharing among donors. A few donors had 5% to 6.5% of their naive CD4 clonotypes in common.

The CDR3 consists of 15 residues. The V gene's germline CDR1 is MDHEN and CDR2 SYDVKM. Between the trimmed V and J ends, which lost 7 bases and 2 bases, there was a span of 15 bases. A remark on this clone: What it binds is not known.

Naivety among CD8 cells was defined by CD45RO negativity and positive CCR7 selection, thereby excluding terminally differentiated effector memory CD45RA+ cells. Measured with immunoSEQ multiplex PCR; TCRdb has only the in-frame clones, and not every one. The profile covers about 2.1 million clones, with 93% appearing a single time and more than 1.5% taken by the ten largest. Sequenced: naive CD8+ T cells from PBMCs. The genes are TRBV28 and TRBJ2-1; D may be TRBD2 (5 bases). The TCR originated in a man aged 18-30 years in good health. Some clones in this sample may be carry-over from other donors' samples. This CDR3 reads CASKHRGPPYNEQFF. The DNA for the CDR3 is TGTGCCAGCAAACACCGGGGTCCTCCCTACAATGAGCAGTTCTTC.